The entry below describes one T cell receptor (beta chain). Its antigen is as yet unknown. The germline CDR1 and CDR2 sequences are SQVTM and ANQGSEA. The ends were cut back, 6 bases at V and 0 bases at J, with 9 bases in the middle. CDR3 length: 13 residues. These data originate in a study of glioma-infiltrating T cells. Study-level points and caveats: Non-neoplastic patients had below-expected tissue-blood divergence, while all gliomas exceeded expectation.

The iRepertoire nested amplicon-rescue multiplex PCR amplified TCR alpha and beta CDR3s from RNA. Input was 100-400 ng of tissue mRNA or PBMC total RNA. Using its own MiXCR run on the multiplex PCR reads, TCRdb lists one record per CDR3 protein. The sample has approximately 190,000 distinct CDR3 sequences, approximately 30% seen once; the top ten hold about 19%. The V and J genes are TRBV29-1 and TRBJ2-1; D is unclear. The TCR comes from a human donor with low-grade glioma or glioblastoma, undergoing nonglioma brain surgery, or in good health (not recorded which). Sample: glioma tissue, nonneoplastic brain tissue, or PBMCs (not recorded which). The CDR3 is CSVTSGSYNEQFF. CDR3 in DNA: TGCAGCGTCACCTCGGGCTCCTACAATGAGCAGTTCTTC.